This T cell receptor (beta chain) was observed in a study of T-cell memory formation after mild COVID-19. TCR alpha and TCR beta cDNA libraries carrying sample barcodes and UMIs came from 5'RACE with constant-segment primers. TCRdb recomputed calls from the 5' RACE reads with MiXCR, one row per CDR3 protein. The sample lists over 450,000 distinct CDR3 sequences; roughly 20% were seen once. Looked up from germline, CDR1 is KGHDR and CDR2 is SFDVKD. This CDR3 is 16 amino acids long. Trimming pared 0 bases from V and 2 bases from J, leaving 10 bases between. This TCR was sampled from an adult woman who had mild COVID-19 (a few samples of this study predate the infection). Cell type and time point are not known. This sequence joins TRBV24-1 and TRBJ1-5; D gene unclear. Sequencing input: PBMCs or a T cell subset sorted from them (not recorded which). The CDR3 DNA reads TGTGCCACCAGTGATTTGCGGAGGGAAGGCAATCAGCCCCAGCATTTT. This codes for CATSDLRREGNQPQHF.